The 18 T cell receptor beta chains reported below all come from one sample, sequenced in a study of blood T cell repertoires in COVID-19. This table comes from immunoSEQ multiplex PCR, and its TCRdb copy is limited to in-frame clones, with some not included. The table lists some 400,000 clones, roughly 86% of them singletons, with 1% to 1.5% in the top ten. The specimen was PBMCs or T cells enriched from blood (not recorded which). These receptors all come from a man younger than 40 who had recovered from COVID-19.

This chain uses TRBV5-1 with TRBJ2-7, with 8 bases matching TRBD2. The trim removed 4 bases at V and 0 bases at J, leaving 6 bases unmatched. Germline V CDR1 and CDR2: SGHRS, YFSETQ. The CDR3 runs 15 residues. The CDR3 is CASSPGGGSSYEQYF. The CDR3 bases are TGCGCCAGCAGCCCCGGGGGGGGAAGCTCCTACGAGCAGTACTTC.

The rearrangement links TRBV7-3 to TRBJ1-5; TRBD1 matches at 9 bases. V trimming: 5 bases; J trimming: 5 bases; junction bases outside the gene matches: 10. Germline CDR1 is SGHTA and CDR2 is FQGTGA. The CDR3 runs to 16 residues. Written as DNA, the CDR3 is TGTGCCAGCAGCCCCCCTGAAACAGGGGGCGATCAGCCCCAGCATTTT. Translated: CASSPPETGGDQPQHF.

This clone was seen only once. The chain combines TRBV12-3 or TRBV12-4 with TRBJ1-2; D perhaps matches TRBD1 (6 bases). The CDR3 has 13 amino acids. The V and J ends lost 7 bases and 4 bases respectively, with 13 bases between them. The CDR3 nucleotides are TGTGCCAGCACAACAGGGTTTAGCTATGGCTACACCTTC. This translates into CASTTGFSYGYTF.

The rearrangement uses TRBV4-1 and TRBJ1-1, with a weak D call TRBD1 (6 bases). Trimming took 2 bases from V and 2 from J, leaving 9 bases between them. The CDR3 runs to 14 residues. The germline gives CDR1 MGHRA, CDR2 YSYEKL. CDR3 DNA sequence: TGCGCCAGCAGCCAAACGGGACATAACACTGAAGCTTTCTTT. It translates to CASSQTGHNTEAFF.

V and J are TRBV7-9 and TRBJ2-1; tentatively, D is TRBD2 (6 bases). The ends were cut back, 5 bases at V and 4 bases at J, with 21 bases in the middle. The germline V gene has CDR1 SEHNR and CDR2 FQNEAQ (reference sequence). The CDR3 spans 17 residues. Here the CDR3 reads CASSPPLKTRDYNEQFF. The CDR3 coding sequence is TGTGCCAGCAGCCCTCCTCTTAAGACTAGGGATTACAATGAGCAGTTCTTC.

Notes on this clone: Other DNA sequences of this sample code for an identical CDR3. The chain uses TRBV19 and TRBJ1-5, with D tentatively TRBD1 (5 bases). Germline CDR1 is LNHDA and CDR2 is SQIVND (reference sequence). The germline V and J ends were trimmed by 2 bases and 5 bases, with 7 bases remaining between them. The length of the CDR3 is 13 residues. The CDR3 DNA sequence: TGTGCCAGTAGTATACAGGGTGATCAGCCCCAGCATTTT. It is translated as CASSIQGDQPQHF.

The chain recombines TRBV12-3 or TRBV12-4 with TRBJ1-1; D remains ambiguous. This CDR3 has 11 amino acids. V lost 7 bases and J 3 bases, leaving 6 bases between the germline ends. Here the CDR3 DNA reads TGTGCCAGCAAGCAATACACTGAAGCTTTCTTT. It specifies CASKQYTEAFF.

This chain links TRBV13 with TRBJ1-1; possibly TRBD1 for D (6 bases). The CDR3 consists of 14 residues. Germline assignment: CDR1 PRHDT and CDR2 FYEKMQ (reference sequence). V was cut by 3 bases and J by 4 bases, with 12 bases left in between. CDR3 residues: CASSFGRGSTEAFF. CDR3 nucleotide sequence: TGTGCCAGCAGCTTTGGGAGGGGGAGCACTGAAGCTTTCTTT. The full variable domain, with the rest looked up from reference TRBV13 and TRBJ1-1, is AAGVIQSPRHLIKEKRETATLKCYPIPRHDTVYWYQQGPGQDPQFLISFYEKMQSDKGSIPDRFSAQQFSDYHSELNMSSLELGDSALYFCASSFGRGSTEAFFGQGTRLTVV.

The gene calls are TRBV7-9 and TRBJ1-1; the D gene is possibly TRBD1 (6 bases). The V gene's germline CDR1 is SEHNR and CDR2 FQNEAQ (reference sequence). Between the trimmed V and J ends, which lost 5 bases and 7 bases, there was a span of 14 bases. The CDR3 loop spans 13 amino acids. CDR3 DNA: TGTGCCAGCAGCAATACGTTGGACAGTGAAGCTTTCTTT. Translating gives CASSNTLDSEAFF.

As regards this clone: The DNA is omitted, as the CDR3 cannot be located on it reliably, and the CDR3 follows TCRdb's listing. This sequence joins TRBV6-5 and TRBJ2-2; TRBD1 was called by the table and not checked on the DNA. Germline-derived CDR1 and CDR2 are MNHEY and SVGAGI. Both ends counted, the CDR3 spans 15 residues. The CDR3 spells CASSTSGQGSGELFF.

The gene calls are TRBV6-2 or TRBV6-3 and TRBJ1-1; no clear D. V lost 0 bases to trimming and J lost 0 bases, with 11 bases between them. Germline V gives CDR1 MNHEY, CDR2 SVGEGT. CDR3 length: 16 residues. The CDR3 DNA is TGTGCCAGCAGTTACTCGCGGGGAAGATTGAACACTGAAGCTTTCTTT. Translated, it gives CASSYSRGRLNTEAFF.

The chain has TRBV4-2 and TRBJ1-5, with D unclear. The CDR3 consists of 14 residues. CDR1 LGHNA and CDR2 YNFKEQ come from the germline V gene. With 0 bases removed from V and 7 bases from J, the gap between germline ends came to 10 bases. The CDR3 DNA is TGTGCCAGCAGCCAAGATCGGGAGAGCCAGCCCCAGCATTTT. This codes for CASSQDRESQPQHF.

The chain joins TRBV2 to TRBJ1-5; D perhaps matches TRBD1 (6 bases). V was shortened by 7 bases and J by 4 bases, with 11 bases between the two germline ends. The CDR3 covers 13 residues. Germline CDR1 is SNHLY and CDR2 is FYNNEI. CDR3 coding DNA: TGTGCCAGCAACGGACAGATAAATCAGCCCCAGCATTTT. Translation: CASNGQINQPQHF.

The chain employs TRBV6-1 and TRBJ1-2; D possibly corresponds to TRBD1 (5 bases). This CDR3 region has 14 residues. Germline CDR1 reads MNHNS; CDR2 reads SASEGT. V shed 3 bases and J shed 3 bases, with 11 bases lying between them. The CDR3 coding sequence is TGTGCCAGCAGTGAGGGCAGGGCGGACTATGGCTACACCTTC. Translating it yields CASSEGRADYGYTF.

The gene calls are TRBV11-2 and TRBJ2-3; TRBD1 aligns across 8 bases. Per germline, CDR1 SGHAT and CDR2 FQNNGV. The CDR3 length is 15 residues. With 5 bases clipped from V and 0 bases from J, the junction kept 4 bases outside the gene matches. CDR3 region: CASSQQGGSTDTQYF. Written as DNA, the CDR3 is TGTGCCAGCAGCCAACAGGGGGGAAGCACAGATACGCAGTATTTT.

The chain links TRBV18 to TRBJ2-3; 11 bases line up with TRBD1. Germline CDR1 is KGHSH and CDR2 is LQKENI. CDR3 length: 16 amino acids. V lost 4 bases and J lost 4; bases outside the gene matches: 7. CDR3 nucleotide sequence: TGTGCCAGCTCACTGTCGGGACAGGGGGGAGCAGATACGCAGTATTTT. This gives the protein CASSLSGQGGADTQYF.

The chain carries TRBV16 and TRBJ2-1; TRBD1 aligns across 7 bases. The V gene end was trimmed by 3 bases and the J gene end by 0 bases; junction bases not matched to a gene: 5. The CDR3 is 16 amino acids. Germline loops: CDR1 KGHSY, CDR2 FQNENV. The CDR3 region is CASSQGTAHSYNEQFF. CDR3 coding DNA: TGTGCCAGCAGCCAGGGGACAGCGCACTCCTACAATGAGCAGTTCTTC.

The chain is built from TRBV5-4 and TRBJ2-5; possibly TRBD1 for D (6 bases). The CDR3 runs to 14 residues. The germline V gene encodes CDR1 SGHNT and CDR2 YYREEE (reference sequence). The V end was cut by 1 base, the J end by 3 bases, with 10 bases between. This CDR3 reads CASSLRGWEETQYF. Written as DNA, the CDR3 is TGTGCCAGCAGCTTGAGGGGGTGGGAAGAGACCCAGTACTTC. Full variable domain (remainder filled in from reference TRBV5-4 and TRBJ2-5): ETGVTQSPTHLIKTRGQQVTLRCSSQSGHNTVSWYQQALGQGPQFIFQYYREEENGRGNFPPRFSGLQFPNYSSELNVNALELDDSALYLCASSLRGWEETQYFGPGTRLLVL.